These 11 T cell receptor beta chains came from one sample sequenced in a study of T cell repertoires in cytomegalovirus infection. MiXCR was run by TCRdb on the reads, yielding one entry per CDR3 protein. This table holds around 180,000 distinct CDR3 sequences, 28% found once. The specimen was PBMCs. The receptors were sampled from a human donor in good health (CMV status not recorded). Some clones in this sample may be carry-over from other donors' samples.

The V and J genes are TRBV6-5 and TRBJ1-6; 12 bases line up with TRBD1. CDR3 length: 20 residues. Germline values: CDR1 MNHEY, CDR2 SVGAGI. Losses at the gene ends were 6 bases for V and 2 bases for J; bases not matched to a gene: 14. The CDR3 DNA follows: TGTGCCAGCAGCCGTACCAGGGACAGGGGGCCAGAAACCTATAATTCACCCCTCCACTTT. It encodes CASSRTRDRGPETYNSPLHF.

The chain is built from TRBV12-3 or TRBV12-4 and TRBJ2-1, with TRBD1 matching over 10 bases. V lost 6 bases and J lost 9; bases outside the gene matches: 8. The CDR3 has 14 residues. CDR3 DNA: TGTGCCAGCAGCCTGACAGGGGGCTCCGGTGAGCAGTTCTTC. Encoded protein: CASSLTGGSGEQFF.

The rearrangement uses TRBV12-3 or TRBV12-4 and TRBJ1-3, with TRBD1 identical over 7 bases. The CDR3 has 15 amino acids. The junction had 8 bases not matched to a gene; V was cut back by 7 bases and J by 2 bases. Here the CDR3 DNA reads TGTGCCAGCACCTACAGGGGAGGCCCTGGAAACACCATATATTTT. Residues: CASTYRGGPGNTIYF.

This clonotype was seen more than once but under ten times. The chain couples TRBV6-4 to TRBJ2-1; tentative D call: TRBD1 (6 bases). The CDR3 extends over 12 amino acids. Germline V CDR1 and CDR2: MRHNA, SNTAGT. V dropped 2 bases and J dropped 13 bases, with 12 bases sitting between them. The CDR3 spells CASSDPGRGQFF. The CDR3 DNA sequence: TGTGCCAGCAGTGACCCGGGCAGGGGCCAGTTCTTC.

This chain joins TRBV5-4 and TRBJ2-7; D remains ambiguous. The CDR3 runs 16 residues. The V gene's germline CDR1 is SGHNT and CDR2 YYREEE (reference sequence). V lost 3 bases to trimming and J lost 0 bases, with 16 bases between them. The CDR3, as DNA: TGTGCCAGCAGCTCCTTACGAGGCCCCCGCTCCTACGAGCAGTACTTC. This sequence encodes CASSSLRGPRSYEQYF.

The chain joins TRBV5-1 to TRBJ2-5; TRBD2 matches at 7 bases. In germline, CDR1 is SGHRS, CDR2 YFSETQ. V lost 3 bases and J lost 5; bases outside the gene matches: 4. CDR3 size: 13 residues. The CDR3 loop is CASSYTSVETQYF. The CDR3 region has the DNA TGCGCCAGCAGCTATACTAGCGTGGAGACCCAGTACTTC.

This clonotype showed up many times. At one end the junction does not follow the germline gene, possibly because of a read error. The chain recombines TRBV7-7 with TRBJ2-5; 11 bases fit TRBD1. Germline CDR1 reads SSHAT; CDR2 reads FNYEAQ (reference sequence). The CDR3 extends over 16 amino acids. The CDR3, as DNA: TGTGCTAGCAGCTTAGCCCGGACAGGGGGCGCGGAGACCCAGTACTTC. Its protein product is CASSLARTGGAETQYF.

This clonotype was detected a few times. The CDR3 bases are TGTGCCAGTTTGGCAGGTTTAACAGATACGCAGTATTTT. It is translated as CASLAGLTDTQYF. The chain is built from TRBV2 and TRBJ2-3; D remains ambiguous. CDR3 length: 13 amino acids. Germline lookup yields CDR1 SNHLY and CDR2 FYNNEI. With 9 bases removed from V and 3 bases from J, the gap between germline ends came to 13 bases.

This clonotype was seen only a few times. The chain has TRBV6-6 and TRBJ1-1; D ambiguous. The CDR3 loop spans 14 amino acids. V lost 5 bases to trimming and J lost 6 bases, with 16 bases between them. Germline CDR1 reads MNHNY; CDR2 reads SVGAGI (reference sequence). Here the CDR3 DNA reads TGTGCCAGCAGTCCCCGAGGGTCGTGGCCTGAAGCTTTCTTT. Translating gives CASSPRGSWPEAFF.

The chain combines TRBV20-1 with TRBJ2-7; D is perhaps TRBD2 (6 bases). The CDR3 is 16 amino acids. V was pared by 4 bases and J by 1 base, with 20 bases between. Per the germline V gene, CDR1 is DFQATT and CDR2 is SNEGSKA (reference sequence). The CDR3 nucleotides read TGCAGTGCTAAGAAGTCCGGGGGACCACCATCCTACGAGCAGTACTTC. Protein product: CSAKKSGGPPSYEQYF.

A remark on this clonotype: The germline gene is not matched at one end of the junction; a read error may be the cause. The chain links TRBV7-6 to TRBJ2-5; TRBD2 matches 9 bases. Germline CDR1 SGHVS, CDR2 FNYEAQ. This CDR3 comprises 18 residues. CDR3 coding DNA: TGTGCTAGCAGCCCGCTTCTCCCTGGCGGGGGGGCCGGAGAGACCCAGTACTTC. Translated: CASSPLLPGGGAGETQYF.